This is a list of T cell receptor beta chains from one sample in a study of beta chain features in type 1 diabetes. The protocol was immunoSEQ multiplex PCR, while the TCRdb copy is restricted to in-frame clones and leaves out a portion. Here the sample spans about 350,000 clones, around 19% being singletons. The sequenced sample was naive CD4+ T cells from blood. The receptors stem from a woman aged 18-30 years in good health. Both conserved end residues are part of each CDR3. D genes are given only for firm matches. For some rows the clone size is stated as once, few or many, or as a class when expanded; others skip it.

J gene | V gene | clone size | D gene | CDR3 protein | CDR3 DNA
TRBJ2-1 | TRBV2 | few | - | CASSREAFEQFF | TGTGCCAGCAGTCGGGAAGCGTTTGAGCAGTTCTTC
TRBJ1-5 | TRBV15 | few | - | CATSRDLSQPQHF | TGTGCCACCAGCAGAGATTTGAGTCAGCCCCAGCATTTT
TRBJ2-7 | TRBV2 | - | - | CASQDSVTYEQYF | TGTGCCAGCCAGGACAGTGTGACCTACGAGCAGTACTTC
TRBJ1-1 | TRBV27 | - | - | CASSLTVNTEAFF | TGTGCCAGCAGTTTGACAGTGAACACTGAAGCTTTCTTT
TRBJ2-7 | TRBV29-1 | - | TRBD1 | CSVAVLGGTGMYQFPYEQYF | TGCAGCGTTGCAGTATTGGGCGGGACAGGGATGTATCAGTTCCCCTACGAGCAGTACTTC
TRBJ1-5 | TRBV30 | few | TRBD1 | CAWSGGTGGNQPQHF | TGTGCCTGGAGTGGGGGGACAGGGGGAAATCAGCCCCAGCATTTT
TRBJ1-4 | TRBV30 | - | - | CALLRVENEKLFF | TGTGCCTTACTCCGGGTCGAAAATGAAAAACTGTTTTTT
TRBJ2-1 | TRBV4-1 | - | - | CASSQGAFRSSYNEQFF | TGCGCCAGCAGCCAGGGAGCCTTCAGGAGTTCCTACAATGAGCAGTTCTTC
TRBJ2-3 | TRBV5-1 | - | TRBD2 | CASSRGLAGGTDTQYF | TGCGCCAGCAGCCGCGGACTAGCGGGAGGGACAGATACGCAGTATTTT
TRBJ1-5 | TRBV19 | - | TRBD1 | CASSSRDRGRNQPQHF | TGTGCCAGTAGTTCCCGGGACAGGGGTCGCAATCAGCCCCAGCATTTT
TRBJ1-6 | TRBV30 | - | - | CAWAGQYNSPLHF | TGTGCCTGGGCCGGACAGTATAATTCACCCCTCCACTTT
TRBJ2-7 | TRBV12-5 | - | - | CASGLVRGEQYF | TGTGCTAGTGGTTTGGTAAGAGGCGAGCAGTACTTC
TRBJ1-1 | TRBV6-5 | few | - | CASSEDMRNTEAFF | TGTGCCAGCAGTGAGGACATGAGGAACACTGAAGCTTTCTTT
TRBJ1-1 | TRBV29-1 | - | - | CSVEGGGSIEEAFF | TGCAGCGTTGAAGGGGGGGGGTCTATCGAGGAAGCTTTCTTT
TRBJ2-2 | TRBV7-2 | - | TRBD1 | CASSGRDRTMINTGELFF | TGTGCCAGCAGCGGCCGGGACAGGACGATGATAAACACCGGGGAGCTGTTTTTT
TRBJ2-7 | TRBV30 | - | - | CAWSLASSYEQYF | TGTGCCTGGAGTCTGGCTAGCTCCTACGAGCAGTACTTC
TRBJ1-1 | TRBV18 | - | - | CASSPRLNTEAFF | TGTGCCAGCTCACCACGGCTGAACACTGAAGCTTTCTTT
TRBJ2-1 | TRBV15 | few | - | CATSRETDQQFF | TGTGCCACCAGCAGAGAGACAGACCAGCAGTTCTTC
TRBJ2-1 | TRBV11-2 | - | - | CASSPGLFQFF | TGTGCCAGCAGCCCTGGACTATTCCAGTTCTTC
TRBJ2-7 | TRBV6-5 | - | - | CASSRTWSPKSEQYF | TGTGCCAGCAGTCGTACGTGGAGCCCGAAGTCCGAGCAGTACTTC
TRBJ2-3 | TRBV6-5 | few | - | CASSYSLATDTQYF | TGTGCCAGCAGTTACTCCCTGGCCACAGATACGCAGTATTTT
TRBJ2-2 | TRBV10-3 | few | - | CAISGQEDTGELFF | TGTGCCATCAGTGGACAAGAAGACACCGGGGAGCTGTTTTTT
TRBJ1-2 | TRBV6-5 | few | - | CASSAGNYGYTF | TGTGCCAGCAGTGCAGGGAACTATGGCTACACCTTC
TRBJ1-6 | TRBV30 | - | - | CAWSVLGLPLHF | TGTGCCTGGAGTGTATTGGGCCTGCCCCTCCACTTT
TRBJ2-5 | TRBV29-1 | few | - | CSVEISGETQYF | TGCAGCGTTGAGATCTCGGGGGAGACCCAGTACTTC
TRBJ2-3 | TRBV5-1 | - | TRBD1 | CASSLAWDRADTQYF | TGCGCCAGCAGCTTGGCGTGGGACAGGGCTGATACGCAGTATTTT
TRBJ1-1 | TRBV7-9 | - | TRBD1 | CASTKTGGSTEAFF | TGTGCCAGCACTAAGACAGGGGGCTCCACTGAAGCTTTCTTT
TRBJ2-7 | TRBV2 | few | TRBD1 | CASSAGQGYYEQYF | TGTGCCAGCAGCGCTGGACAGGGGTATTACGAGCAGTACTTC
TRBJ2-5 | TRBV5-4 | - | TRBD1 | CASSFQGVGETQYF | TGTGCCAGCAGCTTCCAGGGGGTTGGGGAGACCCAGTACTTC
TRBJ1-1 | TRBV9 | - | - | CASSVDVISTEAFF | TGTGCCAGCAGCGTAGACGTAATCAGCACTGAAGCTTTCTTT
TRBJ2-3 | TRBV9 | - | TRBD2 | CASSVGETGGTDTQYF | TGTGCCAGCAGCGTAGGAGAGACGGGGGGGACAGATACGCAGTATTTT
TRBJ1-4 | TRBV30 | once | - | CAWSVIFGGEKLFF | TGTGCCTGGAGTGTAATCTTCGGTGGTGAAAAACTGTTTTTT
TRBJ1-1 | TRBV29-1 | - | - | CSALRQPNTEAFF | TGCAGCGCGCTCCGACAGCCCAACACTGAAGCTTTCTTT
TRBJ1-5 | TRBV10-3 | few | TRBD1 | CAISSDRAEQPQHF | TGTGCCATCAGTTCGGACAGGGCAGAACAGCCCCAGCATTTT
TRBJ2-2 | TRBV12-5 | once | - | CASGVRVTGELFF | TGTGCTAGTGGCGTCAGGGTCACCGGGGAGCTGTTTTTT
TRBJ2-1 | TRBV18 | - | - | CASSRSGPEEQFF | TGTGCCAGCTCACGAAGCGGGCCAGAAGAGCAGTTCTTC
TRBJ2-1 | TRBV25-1 | few | TRBD2 | CASSPSGLAGEINEQFF | TGTGCCAGCAGTCCCAGCGGACTAGCGGGAGAAATCAATGAGCAGTTCTTC
TRBJ2-5 | TRBV11-2 | - | - | CASSLDRGETQYF | TGTGCCAGCAGCTTAGATCGAGGAGAGACCCAGTACTTC
TRBJ2-3 | TRBV5-1 | - | - | CASSSRTRTDTQYF | TGCGCCAGCAGTTCTCGGACACGCACAGATACGCAGTATTTT
TRBJ1-2 | TRBV9 | - | - | CASSVAPGIGYTF | TGTGCCAGCAGCGTAGCTCCAGGGATAGGCTACACCTTC
TRBJ2-1 | TRBV7-9 | - | TRBD1 | CASSLVQGAQNEQFF | TGTGCCAGCAGCTTAGTTCAGGGGGCTCAGAATGAGCAGTTCTTC